The 28 T cell receptor beta chains reported below all come from one sample, sequenced in a study of CXCR3-negative and CXCR3-positive naive CD8 T cells. General observations from the study: Naive CXCR3-positive cells had TRB CDR3s more hydrophobic than those of CXCR3-negative naive cells.

Their recognized antigens are unknown. The libraries of TRB cDNA were constructed through 5' RACE using UMI labels. TCRdb reprocessed the 5' RACE reads and reports one entry per CDR3 protein, with no DNA. The listing contains roughly 93,000 distinct CDR3 sequences. Sequencing was done on a sample of naive CXCR3+ CD8+ T cells from blood. The subset denotes: CD45RO-CCR7+CD27+CD95- naive CD8+ T cells expressing CXCR3 (TNR3+). The source is a human donor in good health. Some clones in this sample may be carry-over from other donors' samples.

The genes are TRBV27 and TRBJ2-3; TCRdb's D call, TRBD1, is unchecked because there is no DNA. This CDR3 contains 16 residues. Looked up from germline, CDR1 is MNHEY and CDR2 is SMNVEV (reference sequence). CDR3 in amino acids: CASSFSLQGATDTQYF.

The chain uses TRBV28 and TRBJ2-3; TCRdb's assignment of TRBD2 cannot be checked, as there is no DNA. Germline V gives CDR1 MDHEN, CDR2 SYDVKM. The CDR3 has 17 residues. CDR3 loop: CASSLKGLAGYLYTQYF.

The chain joins TRBV7-9 to TRBJ1-5. The germline CDR1 and CDR2 sequences are SEHNR and FQNEAQ (reference sequence). The CDR3 has 15 amino acids. The CDR3 region is CASSSTGPSGQPQHF.

The J gene is TRBJ1-5, the V gene TRBV4-2. The CDR3 runs to 13 residues. Per the germline V gene, CDR1 is LGHNA and CDR2 is YNFKEQ. The CDR3 protein is CASSQLGGQPQHF.

The chain is built from TRBV6-4 and TRBJ1-5. The CDR3 extends over 16 amino acids. Germline V CDR1 and CDR2: MRHNA, SNTAGT. CDR3: CASVPSADNSNQPQHF.

V gene TRBV29-1 combines with J gene TRBJ1-3. CDR1 and CDR2 from the germline V gene are SQVTM and ANQGSEA. This CDR3 is 12 amino acids long. CDR3 sequence reads: CSVEVSGNTIYF. The full variable domain, in which reference TRBV29-1 and TRBJ1-3 provide the parts outside the CDR3, is SAVISQKPSRDICQRGTSLTIQCQVDSQVTMMFWYRQQPGQSLTLIATANQGSEATYESGFVIDKFPISRPNLTFSTLTVSNMSPEDSSIYLCSVEVSGNTIYFGEGSWLTVV.

This sequence joins TRBV7-9 and TRBJ2-7; the TCRdb call, TRBD1, lacks DNA for checking. Germline V gene lookup returns CDR1 SEHNR and CDR2 FQNEAQ (reference sequence). The CDR3 runs 12 residues. CDR3 protein: CASSQDRVEQYF.

The chain recombines TRBV29-1 with TRBJ2-7. The length of the CDR3 is 15 residues. Germline assignment: CDR1 SQVTM and CDR2 ANQGSEA. CDR3 amino acids: CSVEEAGRYSYEQYF.

The gene calls are TRBV27 and TRBJ2-1; TCRdb designates TRBD2, a call that cannot be tested without DNA. Germline V CDR1 and CDR2: MNHEY, SMNVEV (reference sequence). The CDR3 is made up of 16 amino acids. Here the CDR3 reads CASTPSGSSLYNEQFF.

J is TRBJ2-1 and V is TRBV10-3. The germline V gene has CDR1 ENHRY and CDR2 SYGVKD. This CDR3 has 12 residues. The CDR3 reads CAIRVQNNEQFF.

V and J are TRBV7-2 and TRBJ2-5. CDR3 size: 15 residues. CDR1 SGHTA and CDR2 FQGNSA come from the germline V gene. The CDR3 here is CASSGSGASGETQYF. The full variable domain, with the rest looked up from reference TRBV7-2 and TRBJ2-5, is GAGVSQSPSNKVTEKGKDVELRCDPISGHTALYWYRQSLGQGLEFLIYFQGNSAPDKSGLPSDRFSAERTGGSVSTLTIQRTQQEDSAVYLCASSGSGASGETQYFGPGTRLLVL.

V and J are TRBV5-1 and TRBJ1-2; lacking DNA, the TRBD1 call made by TCRdb goes unchecked. Looked up from germline, CDR1 is SGHRS and CDR2 is YFSETQ. This CDR3 comprises 17 residues. CDR3 in amino acids: CASMPFTPGEDSYGYTF.

The chain carries TRBV28 and TRBJ1-2; TCRdb's assignment of TRBD1 cannot be checked, as there is no DNA. The length of the CDR3 is 13 residues. CDR1 and CDR2 (germline): MDHEN, SYDVKM. The CDR3 reads CASSFAGSYGYTF.

The chain employs TRBV7-9 and TRBJ2-7; TCRdb lists TRBD1, though no DNA is available to test this call. Germline assignment: CDR1 SEHNR and CDR2 FQNEAQ (reference sequence). The CDR3 extends over 14 amino acids. Here the CDR3 reads CASSGKDRAYEQYF.

This rearrangement joins TRBV29-1 to TRBJ1-1; checking the TCRdb D call of TRBD1 is not possible without DNA. The CDR3 totals 15 residues. Germline assignment: CDR1 SQVTM and CDR2 ANQGSEA. This CDR3 reads CSVDLRPSGNTEAFF. Complete variable domain (other parts from reference TRBV29-1 and TRBJ1-1): SAVISQKPSRDICQRGTSLTIQCQVDSQVTMMFWYRQQPGQSLTLIATANQGSEATYESGFVIDKFPISRPNLTFSTLTVSNMSPEDSSIYLCSVDLRPSGNTEAFFGQGTRLTVV.

The CDR3 is CASSQGMGTYNEQFF. V gene TRBV4-3 combines with J gene TRBJ2-1. This CDR3 is 15 amino acids long. Germline lookup yields CDR1 LGHNA and CDR2 YSLEER.

The chain couples TRBV28 to TRBJ2-3; TCRdb indicates TRBD1, and absent DNA this call remains unverified. CDR1 is MDHEN and CDR2 is SYDVKM in the germline V gene. This CDR3 has 15 amino acids. The CDR3 loop reads CASRAGTHSTDTQYF.

The chain has TRBV29-1 and TRBJ2-7. Germline assignment: CDR1 SQVTM and CDR2 ANQGSEA. This CDR3 contains 13 residues. The CDR3 sequence is CSVDGGSSYEQYF.

The V call is TRBV20-1, the J call TRBJ2-7; the D call of TRBD1 rests on TCRdb alone, since no DNA is present to check it. The CDR3 is 12 amino acids. Germline V gene data show CDR1 as DFQATT and CDR2 as SNEGSKA (reference sequence). The CDR3 loop is CSARGQGYEQYF.

The chain combines TRBV29-1 with TRBJ1-1. Germline V gives CDR1 SQVTM, CDR2 ANQGSEA. CDR3 length: 16 residues. The CDR3 sequence: CSVEIFSQSLNTEAFF.

This chain links TRBV7-9 with TRBJ2-7; TCRdb's D call, TRBD1, is unchecked because there is no DNA. Germline V gene lookup returns CDR1 SEHNR and CDR2 FQNEAQ (reference sequence). The CDR3 extends over 12 amino acids. The CDR3 reads CASSGTNHEQYF.

The gene calls are TRBV7-2 and TRBJ2-5; no DNA is available, so the TRBD1 call from TCRdb remains unchecked. The length of the CDR3 is 15 residues. Germline CDR1 and CDR2: SGHTA and FQGNSA. The CDR3 spells CASSFVTDPAETQYF.

The CDR3 region is CASSGIGTEAFF. This chain joins TRBV27 and TRBJ1-1. The length of the CDR3 is 12 residues. Germline assignment: CDR1 MNHEY and CDR2 SMNVEV (reference sequence).

CDR3 in amino acids: CASSLGVYNEQFF. The V and J genes are TRBV19 and TRBJ2-1. The CDR3 is 13 amino acids. Germline V gives CDR1 LNHDA, CDR2 SQIVND (reference sequence).

V usage is TRBV7-6 and J usage is TRBJ2-1; without DNA, the TCRdb call of TRBD1 cannot be checked. The CDR3 is 17 amino acids. Germline lookup yields CDR1 SGHVS and CDR2 FNYEAQ. Here the CDR3 reads CASSYGGNTDKDNEQFF.

The chain employs TRBV7-9 and TRBJ2-1. CDR1 and CDR2 from the germline V gene are SEHNR and FQNEAQ (reference sequence). This CDR3 is built from 15 residues. The CDR3 sequence: CASSLVTVSYNEQFF.

The CDR3 reads CSVRQGNTYEQYF. The chain employs TRBV29-1 and TRBJ2-7; TCRdb's assignment of TRBD1 cannot be checked, as there is no DNA. CDR3 length: 13 amino acids. Germline values: CDR1 SQVTM, CDR2 ANQGSEA.

The rearrangement uses TRBV10-3 and TRBJ2-7; TCRdb outputs TRBD1, but without DNA this stays unchecked. The CDR3 contains 14 residues. Germline V gene data show CDR1 as ENHRY and CDR2 as SYGVKD. The CDR3 region is CATSSGTGGLEQYF.